This entry concerns a single T cell receptor beta chain. The assay was immunoSEQ multiplex PCR, and TCRdb's table has in-frame clones only and misses some. The data show more than 300,000 clones, around 90% seen once. This sample was taken from a study of Ad26.COV2.S vaccination and SARS-CoV-2 variants. The wider study: The vaccine Ad26.COV2.S was put into the muscle once, or twice with 56 days between.

Germline assignment: CDR1 SGHTA and CDR2 FQGTGA. The ends lost 11 bases at V and 4 bases at J; junction bases unmatched: 13. The CDR3 is 14 amino acids. Treatment: roughly 20 received Ad26.COV2.S at low or high dose, single or two shots; about 5 received placebo; per-sample allocation not given. Collection of the samples took place on day 63 after the first injection of vaccine or placebo. Sequenced material: peripheral blood, taken in a trial of Ad26.COV2.S vaccine versus placebo. The receptor's source is a person aged 18 to 65 who received the Ad26.COV2.S COVID-19 vaccine or a placebo. This chain links TRBV7-3 with TRBJ2-5; 7 bases agree with TRBD1. CDR3 residues: CAGPTGQMRETQYF. The CDR3 region has the DNA TGTGCCGGGCCGACAGGGCAGATGCGAGAGACCCAGTACTTC.